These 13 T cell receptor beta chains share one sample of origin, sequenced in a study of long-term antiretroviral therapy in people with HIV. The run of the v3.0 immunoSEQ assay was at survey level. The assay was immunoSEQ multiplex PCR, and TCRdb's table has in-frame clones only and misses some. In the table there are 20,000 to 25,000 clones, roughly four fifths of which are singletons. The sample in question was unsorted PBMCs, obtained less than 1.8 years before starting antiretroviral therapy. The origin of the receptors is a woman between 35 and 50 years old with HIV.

The CDR3 region has the DNA TGTGCCAGCAGCTTACCATCCATCGGCGAGCAGTACTTC. Residues: CASSLPSIGEQYF. This chain joins TRBV7-2 and TRBJ2-7; D is undetermined. This CDR3 spans 13 amino acids. Trimming left V 2 bases short and J 6 bases short, with 11 bases between. Germline CDR1 SGHTA, CDR2 FQGNSA.

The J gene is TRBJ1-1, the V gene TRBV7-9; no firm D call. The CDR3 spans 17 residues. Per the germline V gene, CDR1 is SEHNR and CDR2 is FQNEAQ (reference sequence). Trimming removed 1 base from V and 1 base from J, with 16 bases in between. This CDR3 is CASSLGPNSGRNTEAFF. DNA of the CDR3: TGTGCCAGCAGCTTAGGACCCAACTCAGGTCGGAACACTGAAGCTTTCTTT.

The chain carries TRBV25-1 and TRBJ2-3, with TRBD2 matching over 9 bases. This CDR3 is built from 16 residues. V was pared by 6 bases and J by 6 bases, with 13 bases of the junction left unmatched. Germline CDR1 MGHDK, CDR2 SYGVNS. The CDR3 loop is CASSEISGRGADTQYF. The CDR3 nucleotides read TGTGCCAGCAGCGAAATTAGCGGGAGAGGGGCTGATACGCAGTATTTT.

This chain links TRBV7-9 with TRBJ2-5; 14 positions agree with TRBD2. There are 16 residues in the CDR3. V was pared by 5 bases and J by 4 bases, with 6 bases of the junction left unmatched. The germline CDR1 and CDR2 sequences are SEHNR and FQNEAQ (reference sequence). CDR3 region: CASSAGTSGRGETQYF. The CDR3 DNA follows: TGTGCCAGCAGCGCCGGGACTAGCGGGAGAGGAGAGACCCAGTACTTC.

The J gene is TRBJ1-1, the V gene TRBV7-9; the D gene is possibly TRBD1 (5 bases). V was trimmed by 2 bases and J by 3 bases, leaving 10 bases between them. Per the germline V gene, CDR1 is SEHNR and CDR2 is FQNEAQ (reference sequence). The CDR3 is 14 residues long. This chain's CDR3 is CASSLSGTDTEAFF. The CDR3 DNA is TGTGCCAGCAGCTTATCTGGGACCGACACTGAAGCTTTCTTT.

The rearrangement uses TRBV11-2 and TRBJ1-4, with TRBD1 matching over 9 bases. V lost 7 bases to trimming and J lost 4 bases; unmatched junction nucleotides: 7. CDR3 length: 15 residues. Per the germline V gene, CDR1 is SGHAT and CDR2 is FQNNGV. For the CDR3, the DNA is TGTGCCAGCACCGAGACAGGGGGTATTAATGAAAAACTGTTTTTT. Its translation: CASTETGGINEKLFF.

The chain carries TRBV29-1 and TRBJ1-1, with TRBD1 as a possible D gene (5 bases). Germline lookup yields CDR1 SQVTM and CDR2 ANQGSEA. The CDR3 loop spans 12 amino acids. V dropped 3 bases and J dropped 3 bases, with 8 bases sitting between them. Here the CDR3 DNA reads TGCAGCGTTGATCAGGGTCACACTGAAGCTTTCTTT. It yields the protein CSVDQGHTEAFF.

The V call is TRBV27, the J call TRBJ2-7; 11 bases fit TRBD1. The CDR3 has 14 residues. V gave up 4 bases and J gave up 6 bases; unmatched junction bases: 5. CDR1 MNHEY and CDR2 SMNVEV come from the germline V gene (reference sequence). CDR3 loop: CASSSWDRGGEQYF. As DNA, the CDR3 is TGTGCCAGCAGTTCGTGGGACAGGGGGGGCGAGCAGTACTTC.

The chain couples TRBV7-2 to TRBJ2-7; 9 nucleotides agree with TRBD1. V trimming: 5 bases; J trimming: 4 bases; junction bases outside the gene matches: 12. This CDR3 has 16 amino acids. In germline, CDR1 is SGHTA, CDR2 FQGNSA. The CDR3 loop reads CASSPTGTGLGYEQYF. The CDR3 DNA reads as TGTGCCAGCAGCCCAACCGGGACAGGGCTCGGTTACGAGCAGTACTTC.

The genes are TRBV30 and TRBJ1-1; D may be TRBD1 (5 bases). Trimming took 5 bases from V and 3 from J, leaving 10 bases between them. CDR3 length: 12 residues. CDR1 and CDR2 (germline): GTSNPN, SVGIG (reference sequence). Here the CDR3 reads CAWGDLYTEAFF. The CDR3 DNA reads TGTGCCTGGGGGGACCTGTACACTGAAGCTTTCTTT.

The DNA of the CDR3 is TGTGCCAGCAGCTCCCGGGGGGCGGGGGGCAATGAGCAGTTCTTC. This translates into CASSSRGAGGNEQFF. V and J are TRBV5-4 and TRBJ2-1, with TRBD2 identical over 8 bases. J gave up 6 bases and V 3 bases, and 8 bases lay outside the gene matches. This CDR3 comprises 15 residues. The germline V gene encodes CDR1 SGHNT and CDR2 YYREEE (reference sequence).

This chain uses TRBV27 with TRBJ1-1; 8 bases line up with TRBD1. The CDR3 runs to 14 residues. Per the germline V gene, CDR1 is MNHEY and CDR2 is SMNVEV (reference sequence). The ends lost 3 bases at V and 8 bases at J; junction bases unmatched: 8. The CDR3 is CASSFRGPRVEAFF. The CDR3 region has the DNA TGTGCCAGCAGTTTCAGGGGGCCCCGAGTGGAAGCTTTCTTT.

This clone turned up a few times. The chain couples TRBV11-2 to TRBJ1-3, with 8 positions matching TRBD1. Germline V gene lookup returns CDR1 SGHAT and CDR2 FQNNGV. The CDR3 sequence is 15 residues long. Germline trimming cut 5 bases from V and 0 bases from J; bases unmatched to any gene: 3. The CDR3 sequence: CASSAGGNSGNTIYF. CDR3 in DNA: TGTGCCAGCAGCGCAGGGGGCAACTCTGGAAACACCATATATTTT.